The 27 T cell receptor beta chains presented below share a single source sample, sequenced in a study of blood T cell repertoires in COVID-19 (TCRdb year 2020). Preparation of the library involved the immunoSEQ multiplex PCR assay. Not all clones reach the TCRdb copy of this immuneACCESS table, which keeps in-frame sequences only. Checked studies attribute under half of the gap to unresolved V genes and leave the rest unexplained. Within this sample are 350,000 to 450,000 clones, with around 84% of them counted one time only. The ten biggest clones cover 3% to 4.5% of the sample. The sequenced material came from peripheral blood. The receptors were sampled from a woman between 18 and 30 years old with acute or convalescent COVID-19.

Comments on this clone: The sample contains more than one DNA sequence encoding this CDR3. The chain joins TRBV18 to TRBJ2-7, with TRBD1 matching over 7 bases. The ends lost 3 bases at V and 0 bases at J; junction bases unmatched: 2. Germline CDR1 KGHSH, CDR2 LQKENI. The CDR3 sequence is 14 residues long. Here the CDR3 reads CASSPGQSSYEQYF. CDR3 sequence (DNA): TGTGCCAGCTCACCGGGACAGAGCTCCTACGAGCAGTACTTC.

Comment on this clone: The junction departs from the called germline gene at one end, perhaps through a read error. The V call is TRBV27, the J call TRBJ1-1, with D unclear. Germline lookup yields CDR1 MNHEY and CDR2 SMNVEV (reference sequence). The CDR3 covers 11 residues. In DNA form, the CDR3 reads TGTGCCAGCCGATTGAGTTGGTTCAATAGATTT. It is translated as CASRLSWFNRF.

The chain employs TRBV6-5 and TRBJ1-2, with D possibly TRBD1 on 6 matching bases. V was cut by 5 bases and J by 8 bases, with 15 bases left in between. CDR3 length: 13 amino acids. The germline V gene has CDR1 MNHEY and CDR2 SVGAGI. CDR3 loop: CASSRAEGEGYTF. DNA for the CDR3: TGTGCCAGCAGTAGAGCCGAGGGGGAAGGCTACACCTTC.

This chain links TRBV19 with TRBJ1-1; D not resolved. V gave up 9 bases and J gave up 3 bases, with 14 bases separating them. The CDR3 is made up of 13 amino acids. In germline, CDR1 is LNHDA, CDR2 SQIVND (reference sequence). The CDR3 loop reads CASTLWGDTEAFF. CDR3 in DNA: TGTGCCAGCACATTGTGGGGAGACACTGAAGCTTTCTTT.

In the case of this clone: This could be a read error, since a much larger clone is one nucleotide away. V gene TRBV7-8 combines with J gene TRBJ2-4; D may be TRBD2 (6 bases). The CDR3 runs to 13 residues. From germline, CDR1 is SGHVS and CDR2 FQNEAQ. Trimming removed 1 base from V and 5 bases from J, with 6 bases in between. For the CDR3, the DNA is TGTGCCAGCAGCTTAGGGGGGGAAAACATTCAGTACTTC. It codes for CASSLGGENIQYF.

As DNA, the CDR3 is TGTGCCAGCAGCCAAGGCAGGGCCAAGAGCAATCAGCCCCAGCATTTT. It yields the protein CASSQGRAKSNQPQHF. This sequence joins TRBV4-2 and TRBJ1-5, with D possibly being TRBD1 (5 bases). Germline V gene sequence: CDR1 LGHNA, CDR2 YNFKEQ. This CDR3 has 16 residues. V was cut by 1 base and J by 1 base, with 11 bases left in between.

The V gene is TRBV4-1, the J gene TRBJ2-7, with D maybe TRBD2 (5 bases). This CDR3 has 15 amino acids. V dropped 1 base and J dropped 2 bases, with 12 bases sitting between them. The germline V gene has CDR1 MGHRA and CDR2 YSYEKL. The CDR3 coding sequence is TGCGCCAGCAGCCAAGTGCCTCGGGGAGCCTACGAGCAGTACTTC. It translates to CASSQVPRGAYEQYF.

CDR3 protein: CASSFPQGIYGYTF. For the CDR3, the DNA is TGTGCCAGCAGTTTTCCACAGGGGATCTATGGCTACACCTTC. The rearrangement joins TRBV28 to TRBJ1-2, with 7 bases identical to TRBD1. CDR1 MDHEN and CDR2 SYDVKM come from the germline V gene. After removal of 3 bases from V and 4 bases from J, the junction contained 5 bases not matched to a gene. The CDR3 spans 14 residues.

This clone has a single count. The V and J genes are TRBV9 and TRBJ1-1; D call uncertain. Between the trimmed V and J ends, which lost 5 bases and 1 base, there was a span of 9 bases. The CDR3 is 13 amino acids. Germline lookup yields CDR1 SGDLS and CDR2 YYNGEE. The CDR3 DNA is TGTGCCAGCAGTGTATACGGGAACACTGAAGCTTTCTTT. Translation: CASSVYGNTEAFF.

The chain employs TRBV7-8 and TRBJ2-2, with 7 bases fitting TRBD1. This CDR3 is built from 15 residues. The junction had 4 bases not matched to a gene; V was cut back by 5 bases and J by 1 base. CDR1 SGHVS and CDR2 FQNEAQ come from the germline V gene. The CDR3 bases are TGTGCCAGCAGCGTCCGACAGGGGAACACCGGGGAGCTGTTTTTT. Protein product: CASSVRQGNTGELFF.

The chain has TRBV11-3 and TRBJ2-1; TRBD2 matches 8 bases. Per germline, CDR1 SGHNT and CDR2 YENEEA. Trimming cost V 8 bases and J 8 bases; bases outside gene matches: 11. This CDR3 contains 14 residues. CDR3 nucleotides: TGTGCCAGCCCGGGGGGGGGAATAGTCGATGAGCAGTTCTTC. Translating it yields CASPGGGIVDEQFF. The entire variable domain, with the rest obtained from reference TRBV11-3 and TRBJ2-1, is as follows: EAGVVQSPRYKIIEKKQPVAFWCNPISGHNTLYWYLQNLGQGPELLIRYENEEAVDDSQLPKDRFSAERLKGVDSTLKIQPAELGDSAVYLCASPGGGIVDEQFFGPGTRLTVL.

J is TRBJ2-1 and V is TRBV24-1; 7 nucleotides agree with TRBD1. Germline loops: CDR1 KGHDR, CDR2 SFDVKD. CDR3 size: 16 residues. With 3 bases clipped from V and 1 base from J, the junction kept 5 bases outside the gene matches. CDR3 nucleotide sequence: TGTGCCACCAGTGATCCGACAGGGACATCCTACAATGAGCAGTTCTTC. Amino acids: CATSDPTGTSYNEQFF.

The CDR3 DNA follows: TGTGCCAGCAGTTTTCAGGGGGCCTACAATGAGCAGTTCTTC. Translation: CASSFQGAYNEQFF. The chain is built from TRBV27 and TRBJ2-1, with 7 nucleotides matching TRBD1. The CDR3 sequence is 14 residues long. The germline V gene has CDR1 MNHEY and CDR2 SMNVEV (reference sequence). V gave up 3 bases and J gave up 2 bases; unmatched junction bases: 1.

The chain links TRBV5-6 to TRBJ2-1, with a possible D match to TRBD1 (5 bases). V lost 1 base to trimming and J lost 8 bases, with 10 bases between them. Per the germline V gene, CDR1 is SGHDT and CDR2 is YYEEEE. The CDR3 sequence is 13 residues long. The chain's CDR3 is CASSLSGSDEQFF. CDR3 nucleotides: TGTGCCAGCAGCTTGTCAGGGTCCGATGAGCAGTTCTTC.

The rearrangement uses TRBV28 and TRBJ1-2; D perhaps matches TRBD1 (6 bases). Germline loops: CDR1 MDHEN, CDR2 SYDVKM. Trimming shortened V by 2 bases and J by 4 bases, and 8 bases separated the two germline ends. The CDR3 is made up of 13 amino acids. This CDR3 reads CASSLDRSYGYTF. Written as DNA, the CDR3 is TGTGCCAGCAGTTTAGACAGGTCCTATGGCTACACCTTC.

The rearrangement uses TRBV5-4 and TRBJ2-5; 12 bases agree with TRBD2. The V gene end was trimmed by 4 bases and the J gene end by 1 base; junction bases not matched to a gene: 2. Per germline, CDR1 SGHNT and CDR2 YYREEE (reference sequence). The CDR3 runs 15 residues. CDR3 protein: CASSLTSGGQETQYF. CDR3 in DNA: TGTGCCAGCAGCCTGACTAGCGGGGGCCAAGAGACCCAGTACTTC.

The rearrangement joins TRBV27 to TRBJ2-1; 10 bases match TRBD2. V was pared by 6 bases and J by 2 bases, with 10 bases of the junction left unmatched. This CDR3 is built from 17 residues. Germline V gene sequence: CDR1 MNHEY, CDR2 SMNVEV (reference sequence). CDR3 coding DNA: TGTGCCAGCAGCCCAATAGCGGGAGGTTCCCCCTACAATGAGCAGTTCTTC. Translating gives CASSPIAGGSPYNEQFF.

The chain combines TRBV29-1 with TRBJ1-2; possible D gene TRBD1, 5 bases. Germline V gives CDR1 SQVTM, CDR2 ANQGSEA. Trimming removed 1 base at V and 5 bases at J, with 14 bases between. The CDR3 extends over 14 amino acids. This CDR3 is CSVEVIGGSYGYTF. In nucleotides, the CDR3 is TGCAGCGTTGAAGTTATCGGGGGGAGTTATGGCTACACCTTC.

CDR3 sequence (DNA): TGTGCCAGCAGCCCTCGGGGGACGAACACCGGGGAGCTGTTTTTT. Translating it yields CASSPRGTNTGELFF. V usage is TRBV7-9 and J usage is TRBJ2-2; a weak D match, TRBD2 (6 bases). The germline V gene encodes CDR1 SEHNR and CDR2 FQNEAQ (reference sequence). CDR3 length: 15 residues. V was pared by 5 bases and J by 0 bases, with 10 bases between. The full variable domain, its missing parts supplied by reference TRBV7-9 and TRBJ2-2, is DTGVSQNPRHKITKRGQNVTFRCDPISEHNRLYWYRQTLGQGPEFLTYFQNEAQLEKSRLLSDRFSAERPKGSFSTLEIQRTEQGDSAMYLCASSPRGTNTGELFFGEGSRLTVL.

The chain links TRBV15 to TRBJ1-4; D perhaps matches TRBD1 (5 bases). The CDR3 totals 14 residues. CDR1 LNHNV and CDR2 YYDKDF come from the germline V gene (reference sequence). V shed 5 bases and J shed 10 bases, with 17 bases lying between them. CDR3 region: CATSPGKGIGKLFF. In DNA form, the CDR3 reads TGTGCCACCAGCCCTGGGAAGGGGATTGGAAAACTGTTTTTT.

The chain joins TRBV9 to TRBJ1-4; 8 nucleotides agree with TRBD1. The CDR3 is 17 residues long. In germline, CDR1 is SGDLS, CDR2 YYNGEE. Losses at the gene ends were 3 bases for V and 3 bases for J; bases not matched to a gene: 10. As DNA, the CDR3 is TGTGCCAGCAGCGCGGACAGGGAGGGGGCGGCTAATGAAAAACTGTTTTTT. Translated: CASSADREGAANEKLFF.

A few counts support this clone. The chain is built from TRBV5-1 and TRBJ2-7, with 10 bases that match TRBD2. After removal of 0 bases from V and 6 bases from J, the junction contained 3 bases not matched to a gene. The CDR3 extends over 14 amino acids. The germline V gene has CDR1 SGHRS and CDR2 YFSETQ. The CDR3 reads CASSLDSSGSEQYF. The CDR3 coding sequence is TGCGCCAGCAGCTTGGACTCTAGCGGGAGCGAGCAGTACTTC.

The rearrangement uses TRBV5-4 and TRBJ2-7; D may be TRBD1 (8 bases). CDR1 SGHNT and CDR2 YYREEE come from the germline V gene (reference sequence). The length of the CDR3 is 16 residues. V was clipped by 4 bases and J by 0 bases, with 17 bases between them. The CDR3 reads CASSPQGGASSYEQYF. CDR3 coding DNA: TGTGCCAGCAGCCCACAGGGGGGGGCCAGCTCCTACGAGCAGTACTTC.

The chain combines TRBV9 with TRBJ2-5; D gene ambiguous. The CDR3 covers 14 residues. CDR1 is SGDLS and CDR2 is YYNGEE in the germline V gene. Trimming shortened V by 0 bases and J by 2 bases, and 8 bases separated the two germline ends. CDR3 residues: CASSVGVLQETQYF. In DNA, the CDR3 is TGTGCCAGCAGCGTAGGTGTGTTACAAGAGACCCAGTACTTC.

In its sample, this clone was seen once. The chain joins TRBV30 to TRBJ1-4; 10 nucleotides align to TRBD1. The trim removed 2 bases at V and 4 bases at J, leaving 4 bases unmatched. Germline V CDR1 and CDR2: GTSNPN, SVGIG (reference sequence). The CDR3 sequence is 15 residues long. CDR3 in amino acids: CAWSTGTGVNEKLFF. CDR3 nucleotides: TGTGCCTGGAGTACCGGGACAGGGGTTAATGAAAAACTGTTTTTT.

The genes are TRBV19 and TRBJ2-2; 7 nucleotides match TRBD1. Germline loops: CDR1 LNHDA, CDR2 SQIVND (reference sequence). With V trimmed by 6 bases and J by 0 bases, 1 base remained unmatched. The CDR3 consists of 14 residues. The CDR3 nucleotides read TGTGCCAGTAGAGACAGGGCGAACACCGGGGAGCTGTTTTTT. As protein: CASRDRANTGELFF.

This rearrangement joins TRBV6-5 to TRBJ2-6; D is unclear. The CDR3 has 16 residues. Trimming pared 4 bases from V and 0 bases from J, leaving 10 bases between. Germline loops: CDR1 MNHEY, CDR2 SVGAGI. This chain's CDR3 is CASSLQFASGANVLTF. The CDR3, as DNA: TGTGCCAGCAGTTTACAGTTTGCCTCTGGGGCCAACGTCCTGACTTTC.